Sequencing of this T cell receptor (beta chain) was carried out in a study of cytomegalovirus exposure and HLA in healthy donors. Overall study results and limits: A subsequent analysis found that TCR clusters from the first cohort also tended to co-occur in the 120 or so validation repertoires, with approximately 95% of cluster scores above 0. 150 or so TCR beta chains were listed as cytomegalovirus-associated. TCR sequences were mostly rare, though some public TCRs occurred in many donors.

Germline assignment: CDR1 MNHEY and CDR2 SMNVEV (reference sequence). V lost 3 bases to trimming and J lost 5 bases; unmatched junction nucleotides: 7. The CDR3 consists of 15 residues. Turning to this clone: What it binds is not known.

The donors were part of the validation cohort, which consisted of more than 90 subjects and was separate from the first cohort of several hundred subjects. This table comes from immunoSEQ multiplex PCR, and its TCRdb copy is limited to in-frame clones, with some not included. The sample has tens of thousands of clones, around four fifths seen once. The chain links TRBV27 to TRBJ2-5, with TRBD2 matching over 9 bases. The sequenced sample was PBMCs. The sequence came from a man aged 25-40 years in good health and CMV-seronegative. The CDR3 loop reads CASSLGSGREETQYF. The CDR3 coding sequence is TGTGCCAGCAGTTTGGGTAGCGGGAGAGAGGAGACCCAGTACTTC.